The table lists the clone carrying this TCR beta chain with a few counts. The antigen is unknown. Scientists made TCR beta libraries using quantitative 5'-RACE with molecular barcodes. TCRdb re-derived calls from the 5' RACE reads in MiXCR, one entry per CDR3 protein. The sample has 800,000 to 900,000 distinct CDR3 sequences; approximately 12% are singletons. After removal of 6 bases from V and 3 bases from J, the junction contained 11 bases not matched to a gene. The CDR3 consists of 15 residues. Germline CDR1 DFQATT, CDR2 SNEGSKA (reference sequence). The data are from a study of CD8 T cells in ankylosing spondylitis. Study-level points and caveats: Peripheral blood held disease-linked clones only at relatively low frequency, and these were CD8+. Characteristic, it appeared, of ankylosing spondylitis blood was a TCR beta motif of seven or eight highly homologous variants. Matched ankylosing spondylitis synovial fluid reportedly contained a significantly enriched population of disease-linked clones. Existing reports had already noted some motif variants in reactive arthritis synovial fluid and blood.

This TCR derives from a male donor with ankylosing spondylitis. The sample was blood, either unsorted or a sorted T cell fraction (not recorded which). This chain uses TRBV20-1 with TRBJ2-3; 8 positions agree with TRBD2. The CDR3 DNA is TGCAGTGCCCCAGGGCGGCGGGGGGAAACAGATACGCAGTATTTT. Its protein product is CSAPGRRGETDTQYF.